Below, one T cell receptor (beta chain) is given with its context. Antigen: not known. The sample originates from a study of T-cell memory formation after mild COVID-19. TCRdb reanalysed the 5' RACE reads using MiXCR and keeps one entry per CDR3 protein. Among roughly 450,000 distinct CDR3 sequences, about 18% were seen once, and the ten largest hold roughly 12%. Trimming left V 0 bases short and J 6 bases short, with 13 bases between. CDR1 and CDR2 (germline): MGHRA, YSYEKL. There are 15 residues in the CDR3. Whole-study findings and limits: That cross-reactive memory joined was suggested by some responding clones appearing in pre-infection memory.

Input material: PBMCs or a T cell subset sorted from them (not recorded which). This chain connects TRBV4-1 to TRBJ2-3; D is perhaps TRBD2 (5 bases). The TCR originated in an adult woman who had mild COVID-19 (a few samples of this study predate the infection). Cell type and time point are not known. CDR3 loop: CASSQDNLAGDTQYF. DNA of the CDR3: TGCGCCAGCAGCCAAGATAATCTAGCTGGGGATACGCAGTATTTT.